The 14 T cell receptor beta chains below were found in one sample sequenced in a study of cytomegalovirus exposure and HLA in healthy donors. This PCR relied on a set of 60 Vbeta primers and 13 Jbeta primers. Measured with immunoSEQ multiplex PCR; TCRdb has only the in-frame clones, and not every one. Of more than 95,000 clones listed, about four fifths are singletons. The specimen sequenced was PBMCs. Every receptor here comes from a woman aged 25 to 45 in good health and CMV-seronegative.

For the CDR3, the DNA is TGCGCCAGCAGCCAAGACGTTGGAGCCTATGGCTACACCTTC. It yields the protein CASSQDVGAYGYTF. The chain carries TRBV4-1 and TRBJ1-2; D gene uncertain. The ends were cut back, 0 bases at V and 4 bases at J, with 9 bases in the middle. The CDR3 loop spans 14 amino acids. Germline V CDR1 and CDR2: MGHRA, YSYEKL.

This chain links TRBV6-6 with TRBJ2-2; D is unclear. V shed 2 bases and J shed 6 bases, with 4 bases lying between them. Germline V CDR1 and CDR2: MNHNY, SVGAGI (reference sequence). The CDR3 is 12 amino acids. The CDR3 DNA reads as TGTGCCAGCAGTTACCCCGCCGGGGAGCTGTTTTTT. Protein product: CASSYPAGELFF.

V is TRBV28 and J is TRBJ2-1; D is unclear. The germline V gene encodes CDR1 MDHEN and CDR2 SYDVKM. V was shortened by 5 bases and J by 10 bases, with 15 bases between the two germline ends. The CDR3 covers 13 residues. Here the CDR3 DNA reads TGTGCCAGCAGTGCCGACTCTTTCAAGGAGCAGTTCTTC. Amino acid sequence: CASSADSFKEQFF.

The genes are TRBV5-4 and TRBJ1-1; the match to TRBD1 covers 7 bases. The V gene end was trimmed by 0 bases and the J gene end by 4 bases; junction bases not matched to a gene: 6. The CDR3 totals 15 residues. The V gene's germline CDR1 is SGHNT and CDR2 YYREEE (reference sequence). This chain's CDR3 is CASSLGWAGGTEAFF. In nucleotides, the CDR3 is TGTGCCAGCAGCTTGGGTTGGGCAGGGGGCACTGAAGCTTTCTTT.

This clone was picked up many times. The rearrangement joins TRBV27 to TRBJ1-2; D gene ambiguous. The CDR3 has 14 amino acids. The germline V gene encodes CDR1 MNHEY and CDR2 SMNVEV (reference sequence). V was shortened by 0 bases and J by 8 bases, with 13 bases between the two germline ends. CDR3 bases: TGTGCCAGCAGTTTATCTACCACTAACAAAGGCTACACCTTC. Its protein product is CASSLSTTNKGYTF.

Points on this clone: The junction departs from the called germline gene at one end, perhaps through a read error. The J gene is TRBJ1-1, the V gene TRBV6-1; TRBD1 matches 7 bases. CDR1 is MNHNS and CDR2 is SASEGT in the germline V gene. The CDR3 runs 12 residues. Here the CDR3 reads CACSDRVTEAFF. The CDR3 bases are TGTGCCTGCAGCGACAGGGTCACTGAAGCTTTCTTT.

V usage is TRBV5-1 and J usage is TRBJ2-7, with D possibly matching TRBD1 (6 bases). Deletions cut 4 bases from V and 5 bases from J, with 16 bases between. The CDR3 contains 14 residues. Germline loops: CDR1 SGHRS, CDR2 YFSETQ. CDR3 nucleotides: TGCGCCAGCAGCCAAGGGACAAGGGGCAACGAGCAGTACTTC. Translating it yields CASSQGTRGNEQYF.

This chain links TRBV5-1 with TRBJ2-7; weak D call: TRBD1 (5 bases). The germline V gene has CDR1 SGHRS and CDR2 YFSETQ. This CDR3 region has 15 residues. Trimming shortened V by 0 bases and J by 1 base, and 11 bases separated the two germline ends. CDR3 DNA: TGCGCCAGCAGCTTGGGGGCAGGGATTTCCTACGAGCAGTACTTC. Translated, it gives CASSLGAGISYEQYF.

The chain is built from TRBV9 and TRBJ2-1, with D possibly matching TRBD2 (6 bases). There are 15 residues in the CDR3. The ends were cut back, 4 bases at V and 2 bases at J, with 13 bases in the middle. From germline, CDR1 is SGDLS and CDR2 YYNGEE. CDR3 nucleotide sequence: TGTGCCAGCAGCCCAGTGGAGGGAGCCTACAATGAGCAGTTCTTC. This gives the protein CASSPVEGAYNEQFF.

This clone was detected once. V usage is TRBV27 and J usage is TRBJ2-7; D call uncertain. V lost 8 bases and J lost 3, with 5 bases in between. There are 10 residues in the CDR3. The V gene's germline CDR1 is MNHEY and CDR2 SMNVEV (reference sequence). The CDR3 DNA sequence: TGTGCCAGCGGAGACTACGAGCAGTACTTC. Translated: CASGDYEQYF.

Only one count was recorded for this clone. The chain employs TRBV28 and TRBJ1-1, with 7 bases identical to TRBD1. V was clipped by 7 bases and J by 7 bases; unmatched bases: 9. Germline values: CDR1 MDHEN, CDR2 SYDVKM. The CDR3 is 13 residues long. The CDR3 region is CASNVGTVHEAFF. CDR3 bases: TGTGCCAGCAACGTCGGGACAGTTCATGAAGCTTTCTTT.

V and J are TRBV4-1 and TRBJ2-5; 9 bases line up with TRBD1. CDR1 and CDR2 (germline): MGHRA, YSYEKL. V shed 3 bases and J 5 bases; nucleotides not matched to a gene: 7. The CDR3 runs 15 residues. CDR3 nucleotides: TGCGCCAGCAGCCAGACATCGGACAGGGGCGAGACCCAGTACTTC. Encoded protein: CASSQTSDRGETQYF.

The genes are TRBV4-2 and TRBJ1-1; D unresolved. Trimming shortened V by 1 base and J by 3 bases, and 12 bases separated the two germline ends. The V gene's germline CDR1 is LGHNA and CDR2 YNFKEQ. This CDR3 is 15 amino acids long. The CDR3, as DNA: TGTGCCAGCAGCCAAGCACTTAGGAGGGACACTGAAGCTTTCTTT. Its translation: CASSQALRRDTEAFF.

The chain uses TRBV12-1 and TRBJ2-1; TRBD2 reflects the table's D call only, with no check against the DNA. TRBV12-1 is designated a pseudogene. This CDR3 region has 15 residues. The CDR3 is CASSFGASGINEQFF. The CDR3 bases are TGTGCCAGCAGCTTTGGCGCTAGCGGGATTAATGAGCAGTTCTTC.